This T cell receptor (beta chain) was identified during a study of blood T cell repertoires in COVID-19 (TCRdb year 2020). A note on the overall study: The collaborator samples originated in the United States, Italy and Spain and spanned the acute and convalescent phases of COVID-19. The dataset comprised deeply sampled blood TCRbeta repertoires from subjects exposed to, actively infected with, or recovered from COVID-19. Samples came from the ongoing ImmuneRACE study (first 160 participants) plus 1,254 subjects from 6 global collaborators. The prospective study material was composed of cDNA or gDNA derived from T cells, B-cell-depleted T cells, or PBMCs. A freely available public database, intended as a resource for researchers studying the immune response to SARS-CoV-2, is where the repertoires were released. HLA class I and class II types, where available, came from metadata supplied by the sample provider rather than from assay-based typing. A de-identified subject ID, COVID-19 status, age in years and sex were almost always included in the sample metadata.

The CDR3 starts with the cysteine, ends with the phenylalanine, and has 16 residues. CDR3 DNA is the only sequence kept; it has 48 bases, read in frame from the first base. The germline V gene (reference sequence) supplies CDR1 LNHDA and CDR2 SQIVND. V was cut back by 0 bases and J by 1 base, leaving a gap of 9 bases between them. The collaborating institutions used their own protocols to collect whole blood in K2EDTA tubes. For TCRbeta analysis, collaborator samples were shipped as frozen whole blood, as isolated PBMCs, or as DNA extracted from either sample type. Summary of the overall study and its limitations: The quantity of clinical and demographic metadata differed by source and by participant and was supplied without curation.

TCRbeta CDR3 regions were amplified from genomic DNA by means of the immunoSEQ Assay, a bias-controlled multiplex PCR. The authors' pipeline ran thus. The number of nucleated cells in each sample was estimated by amplification of reference gene primers within the assay. Sequence reads were collapsed and filtered to measure the absolute abundance of every unique TCRbeta CDR3 rearrangement. For each sample, productive Simpson clonality was calculated as the square root of Simpson's diversity index across productive rearrangements. This is the immuneACCESS table as TCRdb keeps it, with only in-frame sequences that have V and J called. A part of the clones is gone; compared with another copy, unresolved V genes explain less than half, and the rest is unexplained. The V and J calls and the clone size are those of that table, but D and trimming were determined from the DNA. For this sample there are roughly 140,000 clones; about 90% appear just once. The ten largest clones take up approximately 4.1% of the sample.

Turning to this clone: No antigen is known for it. Base qualities are missing; no much larger clone stands one base away.

The sequence was collected from a woman between 55 and 75 years old with active or convalescent COVID-19. Sample: peripheral blood. Recombination connected TRBV19 to TRBJ2-2; the D gene lacks a confident call. Here the CDR3 is given as CASSIDNSMNTGELFF. Read as DNA, the sequence is TGTGCCAGTAGTATAGATAACAGCATGAACACCGGGGAGCTGTTTTTT.